Listed below are T cell receptor beta chains from one sample, sequenced in a study of Graves' ophthalmopathy and Graves' hyperthyroidism. TCRdb processed the multiplex PCR reads anew with MiXCR; each CDR3 protein has one entry. The data contain around 590,000 distinct CDR3 sequences, about 35% of them singletons. The sample was peripheral blood or thyroid tissue (not recorded which). These TCRs come from an adult man with Graves' hyperthyroidism. CDR3s include the opening cysteine and the closing phenylalanine or tryptophan.

J: TRBJ1-2; V: TRBV20-1; CDR3: CSAVGLGSNGYTF
J: TRBJ1-2; V: TRBV24-1; CDR3: CATGTTPYGYTF
J: TRBJ1-1; V: TRBV12-3/TRBV12-4; CDR3: CASSLVRGYSTEAFF
J: TRBJ2-5; V: TRBV5-1; CDR3: CASSRTVAGVGRETQYF
J: TRBJ1-1; V: TRBV5-1; CDR3: CASSPRDRGVLNTEAFF
J: TRBJ2-7; V: TRBV6-2/TRBV6-3; CDR3: CASSPDHEQYF
J: TRBJ1-5; V: TRBV20-1; CDR3: CSASWGGGRNQPQHF
J: TRBJ1-4; V: TRBV2; CDR3: CASVGGKLFF
J: -; V: TRBV6-5; CDR3: CASRRTGDNYEQYF
J: TRBJ2-1; V: TRBV7-2; CDR3: CASSLDASSYNEQFF
J: TRBJ1-5; V: TRBV12-3/TRBV12-4; CDR3: CASSLYQGGGTNQPQHF
J: TRBJ2-3; V: TRBV4-1; CDR3: CASSQVVMDLGGPDTQYF
J: TRBJ2-7; V: TRBV20-1; CDR3: CSARVPTGGYEQYF
J: TRBJ2-5; V: TRBV2; CDR3: CASSGRGRETQYF
J: TRBJ2-7; V: TRBV7-9; CDR3: CASSLIGRSYEQYF
J: TRBJ1-5; V: TRBV6-1; CDR3: CASSNSGAASNQPQHF
J: TRBJ1-1; V: TRBV19; CDR3: CASSIGQGATEAFF
J: TRBJ2-2; V: TRBV12-3/TRBV12-4; CDR3: CASSYRTGSTGELFF
J: TRBJ2-2; V: TRBV5-1; CDR3: CASSVGLAGAGGELFF
J: TRBJ2-7; V: TRBV5-5; CDR3: CASSFIGQGMGEQYF
J: -; V: TRBV24-1; CDR3: CATSRGPSSYNEQFF
J: TRBJ1-3; V: TRBV7-9; CDR3: CASSQRQDNSGNTIYF
J: TRBJ2-7; V: TRBV9; CDR3: CASSLSGGLFSYEQYF
J: TRBJ2-5; V: TRBV14; CDR3: CASSRGGAPETQYF
J: TRBJ2-7; V: TRBV20-1; CDR3: CSARSLAGVESANNEQYF
J: TRBJ2-2; V: TRBV12-3/TRBV12-4; CDR3: CASSFGHSNTGELFF
J: TRBJ1-1; V: TRBV7-8; CDR3: CASSQVLGLEAFF
J: TRBJ2-5; V: TRBV9; CDR3: CASSDSTGGIKTQYF
J: TRBJ1-1; V: TRBV12-5; CDR3: CASGRHLF
J: TRBJ1-1; V: TRBV10-3; CDR3: CAISDREGTEAFF
J: TRBJ1-4; V: TRBV29-1; CDR3: CSVGGGRREKLFF
J: TRBJ2-4; V: TRBV29-1; CDR3: CSVGNSGGGAKNIQYF
J: TRBJ1-2; V: TRBV6-1; CDR3: CASSDGTEYGYTF
J: TRBJ2-7; V: TRBV2; CDR3: CASGPLANEQYF
J: TRBJ2-6; V: TRBV14; CDR3: CASSQDLFGLAGAGANVLTF
J: TRBJ1-1; V: TRBV6-2/TRBV6-3; CDR3: CASSRPSTGMRTEAFF
J: TRBJ2-2; V: TRBV7-3; CDR3: CASSLWAGYANTGELFF
J: TRBJ1-2; V: TRBV9; CDR3: CASSVGDGHYGYTF
J: TRBJ2-5; V: TRBV7-2; CDR3: CASSLVQETQYF
J: TRBJ2-2; V: TRBV7-8; CDR3: CASSLIPRARELFF
J: TRBJ2-2; V: TRBV9; CDR3: CASSVSGGANTGELFF
J: TRBJ2-7; V: TRBV10-2; CDR3: CASSVDRGKYEQYF
J: TRBJ2-2; V: TRBV7-2; CDR3: CACSGRRDAGTGELFF
J: TRBJ1-4; V: TRBV4-3; CDR3: CASSQVPLPGRGAEKLFF
J: TRBJ1-4; V: TRBV9; CDR3: CASSQGQTDSEKLFF
J: TRBJ2-7; V: TRBV7-3; CDR3: CASSPKGSNEQYF
J: TRBJ1-4; V: TRBV11-2; CDR3: CASSPQSAGSNEKLFF
J: TRBJ2-7; V: TRBV5-1; CDR3: CASSLGLEIAYEQYF
J: TRBJ1-6; V: TRBV28; CDR3: CASTRQGGNNSPLHF
J: TRBJ2-5; V: TRBV7-9; CDR3: CASRPSGGGPQETQYF
J: TRBJ1-2; V: TRBV20-1; CDR3: CSVRAVDNYGYTF
J: TRBJ2-1; V: TRBV6-4; CDR3: CASSDSGTGLLDEQFF
J: TRBJ2-2; V: TRBV12-3/TRBV12-4; CDR3: CASSVAGAYTGELFF